Below are 6 T cell receptor beta chains sequenced from a single sample in a study of blood T cell repertoires in COVID-19. Repertoires were generated with immunoSEQ multiplex PCR, while TCRdb's copy carries only in-frame clones and drops some. The table shows 210,000 or so clones, with around 75% occurring only once. Sequenced input: peripheral blood. The receptors were sampled from a human donor in a cohort sampled during active COVID-19.

V usage is TRBV4-3 and J usage is TRBJ2-7, with TRBD2 as a possible D gene (5 bases). CDR3 length: 14 residues. Germline V gene sequence: CDR1 LGHNA, CDR2 YSLEER. Trimming cost V 1 base and J 8 bases, with 15 bases left between them. The CDR3 is CASSQAQRAGKQYF. In nucleotides, the CDR3 is TGCGCCAGCAGCCAAGCCCAAAGGGCGGGTAAGCAGTACTTC.

The V gene is TRBV12-3 or TRBV12-4, the J gene TRBJ1-2, with 9 bases that match TRBD1. The CDR3 extends over 13 amino acids. V gave up 7 bases and J gave up 4 bases; unmatched junction bases: 4. The CDR3 DNA reads TGTGCCAGCATTCAGACAGGGGGCTATGGCTACACCTTC. Translated, it gives CASIQTGGYGYTF.

The chain links TRBV28 to TRBJ2-7; the D gene is possibly TRBD2 (6 bases). The V and J ends lost 3 bases and 7 bases respectively, with 16 bases between them. The CDR3 runs to 14 residues. Germline CDR1 MDHEN, CDR2 SYDVKM. CDR3: CASSFPRDLSEQYF. CDR3 nucleotide sequence: TGTGCCAGCAGTTTCCCGCGGGACCTTTCAGAGCAGTACTTC.

This chain joins TRBV7-2 and TRBJ2-7, with 7 nucleotides matching TRBD2. Losses at the gene ends were 8 bases for V and 4 bases for J; bases not matched to a gene: 5. The CDR3 sequence is 12 residues long. Germline CDR1 SGHTA, CDR2 FQGNSA. The CDR3 DNA sequence: TGTGCCAGCGGGGGGGACGGTTACGAGCAGTACTTC. It translates to CASGGDGYEQYF.

This chain links TRBV6-6 with TRBJ2-7; 7 bases align to TRBD1. CDR1 and CDR2 (germline): MNHNY, SVGAGI (reference sequence). This CDR3 is built from 13 residues. V trimming: 5 bases; J trimming: 2 bases; junction bases outside the gene matches: 3. CDR3 protein: CASSATGPYEQYF. CDR3 in DNA: TGTGCCAGCAGTGCGACAGGGCCCTACGAGCAGTACTTC.

The CDR3 DNA follows: TGTGCCAGCAGCCGCGCCGGGACAGGGGGCCTCTATGGCTACACCTTC. Protein: CASSRAGTGGLYGYTF. V gene TRBV5-4 combines with J gene TRBJ1-2; 12 bases are shared with TRBD1. Germline lookup yields CDR1 SGHNT and CDR2 YYREEE (reference sequence). The J segment lost 4 bases and the V segment lost 4 bases, leaving 8 bases of the junction unmatched. The CDR3 spans 16 residues.